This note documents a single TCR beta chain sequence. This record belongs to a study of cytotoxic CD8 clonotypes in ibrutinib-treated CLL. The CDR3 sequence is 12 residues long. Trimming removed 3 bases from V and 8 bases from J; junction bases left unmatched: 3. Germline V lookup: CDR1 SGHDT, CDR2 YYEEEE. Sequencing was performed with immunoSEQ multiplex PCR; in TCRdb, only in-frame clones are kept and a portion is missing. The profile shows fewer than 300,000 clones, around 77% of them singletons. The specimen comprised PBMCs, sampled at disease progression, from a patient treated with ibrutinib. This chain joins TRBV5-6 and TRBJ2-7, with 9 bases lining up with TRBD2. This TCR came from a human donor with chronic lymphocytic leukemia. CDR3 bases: TGTGCCAGCAGCTACGGACTAGCGCAGCAGTACTTC. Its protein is CASSYGLAQQYF.